This TCR beta chain was captured in a study of blood T cell repertoires in COVID-19. Study-level information: Specimens from acute and convalescent COVID-19 originated in the United States, Italy and Spain. Sources were T cells, B-cell-depleted T cells, or PBMCs; the material itself was cDNA or gDNA.

This clone was counted between two and nine times. Authors' methods: It was from reference gene primer amplification that nucleated cell counts were estimated. Sequenced by immunoSEQ multiplex PCR; TCRdb stores in-frame clones only, minus some. That table supplies the V and J calls and clone size; D and trimming were determined from the DNA. This sample has 75,000 to 85,000 clones, with 80% to 90% found just once. Sequenced: peripheral blood. The sequence came from a human donor in a cohort sampled during active COVID-19.

The DNA of the CDR3 is TGTGCCAGCAGCTTAGTATCTACGGGGAAGTGGGAGACCCAGTACTTC. It specifies CASSLVSTGKWETQYF. The rearrangement joins TRBV7-2 to TRBJ2-5; TRBD2 might be the D (5 bases). The CDR3 runs 16 residues. V lost 1 base to trimming and J lost 5 bases, with 17 bases between them. Germline V gene data show CDR1 as SGHTA and CDR2 as FQGNSA.